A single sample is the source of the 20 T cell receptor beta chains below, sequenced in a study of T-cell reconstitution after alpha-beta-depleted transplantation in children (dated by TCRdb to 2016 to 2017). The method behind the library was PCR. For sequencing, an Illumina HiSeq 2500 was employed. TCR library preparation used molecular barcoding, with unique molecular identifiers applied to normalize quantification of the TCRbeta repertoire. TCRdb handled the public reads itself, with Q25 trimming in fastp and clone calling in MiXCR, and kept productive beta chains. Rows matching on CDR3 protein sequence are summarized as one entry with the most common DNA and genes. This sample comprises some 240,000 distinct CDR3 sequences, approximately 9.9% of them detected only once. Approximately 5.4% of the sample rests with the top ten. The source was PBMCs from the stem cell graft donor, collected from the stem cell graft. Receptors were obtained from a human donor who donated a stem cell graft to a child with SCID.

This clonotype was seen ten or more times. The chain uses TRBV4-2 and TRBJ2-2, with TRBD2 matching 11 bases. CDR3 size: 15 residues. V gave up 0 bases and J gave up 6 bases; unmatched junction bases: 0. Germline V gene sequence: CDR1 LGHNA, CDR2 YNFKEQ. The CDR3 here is CASSQDSGGAGELFF. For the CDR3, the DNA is TGTGCCAGCAGCCAAGATAGCGGGGGGGCCGGGGAGCTGTTTTTT.

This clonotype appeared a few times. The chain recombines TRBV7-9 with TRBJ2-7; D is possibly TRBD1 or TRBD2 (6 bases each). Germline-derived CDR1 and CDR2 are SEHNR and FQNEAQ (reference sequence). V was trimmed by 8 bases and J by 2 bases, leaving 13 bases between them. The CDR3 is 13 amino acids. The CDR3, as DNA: TGTGCCAGCGGGGGGACAACTACCTACGAGCAGTACTTC. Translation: CASGGTTTYEQYF. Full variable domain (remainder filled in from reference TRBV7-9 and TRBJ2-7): DTGVSQNPRHKITKRGQNVTFRCDPISEHNRLYWYRQTLGQGPEFLTYFQNEAQLEKSRLLSDRFSAERPKGSFSTLEIQRTEQGDSAMYLCASGGTTTYEQYFGPGTRLTVT.

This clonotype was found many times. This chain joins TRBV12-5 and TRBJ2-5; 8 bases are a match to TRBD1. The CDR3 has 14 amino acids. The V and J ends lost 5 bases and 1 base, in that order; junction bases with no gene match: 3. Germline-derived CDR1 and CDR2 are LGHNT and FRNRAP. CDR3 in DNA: TGTGCTAGTGGTCCGACAGGGGCCCAAGAGACCCAGTACTTC. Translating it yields CASGPTGAQETQYF.

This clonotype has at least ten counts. The CDR3 region has the DNA TGTGCCAGCAGTTTAACGGGGACCGCGAATCAGCCCCAGCATTTT. Translation: CASSLTGTANQPQHF. V usage is TRBV12-3 or TRBV12-4 and J usage is TRBJ1-5, with a weak D call TRBD1 (5 bases). The CDR3 is 15 amino acids. The V and J ends lost 2 bases and 4 bases respectively, with 12 bases between them.

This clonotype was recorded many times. CDR3 sequence: CSASTDSRYEQYF. The CDR3 nucleotides read TGCAGTGCTAGTACAGACTCGAGGTACGAGCAGTACTTC. This chain links TRBV20-1 with TRBJ2-7; D is unresolved. The CDR3 has 13 amino acids. CDR1 and CDR2 (germline): DFQATT, SNEGSKA (reference sequence). V shed 3 bases and J shed 4 bases, with 13 bases lying between them.

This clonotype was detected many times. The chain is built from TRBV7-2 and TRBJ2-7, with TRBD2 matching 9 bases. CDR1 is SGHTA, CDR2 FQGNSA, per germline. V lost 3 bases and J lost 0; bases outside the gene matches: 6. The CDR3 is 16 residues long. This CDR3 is CASSFSGGSVSYEQYF. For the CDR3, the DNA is TGTGCCAGCAGCTTCAGCGGGGGGAGCGTCTCCTACGAGCAGTACTTC. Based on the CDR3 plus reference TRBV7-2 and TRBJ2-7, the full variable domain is GAGVSQSPSNKVTEKGKDVELRCDPISGHTALYWYRQSLGQGLEFLIYFQGNSAPDKSGLPSDRFSAERTGGSVSTLTIQRTQQEDSAVYLCASSFSGGSVSYEQYFGPGTRLTVT.

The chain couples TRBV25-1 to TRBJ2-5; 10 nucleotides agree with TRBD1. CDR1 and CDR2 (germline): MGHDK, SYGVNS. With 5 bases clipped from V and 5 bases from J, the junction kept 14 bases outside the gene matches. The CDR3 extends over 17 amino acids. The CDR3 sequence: CASSHRTGGSYLETQYF. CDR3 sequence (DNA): TGTGCCAGCAGTCACAGGACAGGGGGATCGTATTTGGAGACCCAGTACTTC.

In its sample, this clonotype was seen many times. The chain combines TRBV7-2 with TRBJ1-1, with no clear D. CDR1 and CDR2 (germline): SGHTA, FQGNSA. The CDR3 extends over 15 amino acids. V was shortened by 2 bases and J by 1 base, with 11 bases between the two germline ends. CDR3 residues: CASSLMARTNTEAFF. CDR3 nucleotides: TGTGCCAGCAGCTTAATGGCCAGGACGAACACTGAAGCTTTCTTT.

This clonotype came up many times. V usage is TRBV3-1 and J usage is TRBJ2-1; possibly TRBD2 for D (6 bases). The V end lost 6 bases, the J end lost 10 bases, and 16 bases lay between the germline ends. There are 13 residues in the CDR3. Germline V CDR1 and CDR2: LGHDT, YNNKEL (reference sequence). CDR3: CASSGRLSGEQFF. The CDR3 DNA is TGTGCCAGCAGTGGCCGACTCAGCGGGGAGCAGTTCTTC.

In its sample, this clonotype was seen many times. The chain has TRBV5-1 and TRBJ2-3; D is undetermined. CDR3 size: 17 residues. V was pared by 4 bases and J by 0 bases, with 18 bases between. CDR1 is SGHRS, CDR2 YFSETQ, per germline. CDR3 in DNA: TGCGCCAGCAGCCCCATTCCTAAAGACCTTAGCACAGATACGCAGTATTTT. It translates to CASSPIPKDLSTDTQYF.

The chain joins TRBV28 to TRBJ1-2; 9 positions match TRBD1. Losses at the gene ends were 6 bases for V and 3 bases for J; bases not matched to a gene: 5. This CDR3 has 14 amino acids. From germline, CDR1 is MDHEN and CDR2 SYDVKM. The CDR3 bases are TGTGCCAGCAGGGGGGACAGGGCGTACTATGGCTACACCTTC. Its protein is CASRGDRAYYGYTF.

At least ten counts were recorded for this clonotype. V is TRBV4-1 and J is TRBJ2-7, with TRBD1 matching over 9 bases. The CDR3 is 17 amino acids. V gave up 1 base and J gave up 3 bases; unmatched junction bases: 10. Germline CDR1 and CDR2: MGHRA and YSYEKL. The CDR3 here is CASSQARGQGRGYEQYF. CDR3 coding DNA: TGCGCCAGCAGCCAAGCGAGAGGACAGGGGAGAGGCTACGAGCAGTACTTC.

The CDR3 region is CASSHLGGLAEAFF. In nucleotides, the CDR3 is TGTGCCAGCAGCCATTTGGGGGGACTGGCTGAAGCTTTCTTT. The chain combines TRBV3-1 with TRBJ1-1, with D possibly TRBD1 on 5 matching bases. The CDR3 has 14 amino acids. The V gene's germline CDR1 is LGHDT and CDR2 YNNKEL (reference sequence). The ends were cut back, 3 bases at V and 6 bases at J, with 14 bases in the middle.

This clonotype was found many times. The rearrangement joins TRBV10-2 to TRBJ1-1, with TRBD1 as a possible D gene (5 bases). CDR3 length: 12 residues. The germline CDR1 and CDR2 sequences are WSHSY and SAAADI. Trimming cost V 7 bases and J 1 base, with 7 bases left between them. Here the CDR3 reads CASTQGNTEAFF. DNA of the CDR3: TGCGCCAGCACCCAGGGGAACACTGAAGCTTTCTTT.

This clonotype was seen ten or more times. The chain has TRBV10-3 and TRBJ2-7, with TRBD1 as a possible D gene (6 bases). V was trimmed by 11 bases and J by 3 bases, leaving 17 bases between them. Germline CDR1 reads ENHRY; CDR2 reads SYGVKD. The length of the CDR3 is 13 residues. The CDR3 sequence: CALRHQDSYEQYF. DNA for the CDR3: TGTGCCCTCCGACATCAGGACAGCTACGAGCAGTACTTC.

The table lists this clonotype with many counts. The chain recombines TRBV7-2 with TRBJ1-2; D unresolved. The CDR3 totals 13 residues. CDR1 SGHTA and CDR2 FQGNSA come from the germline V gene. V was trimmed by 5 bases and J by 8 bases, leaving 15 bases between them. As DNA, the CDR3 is TGTGCCAGCAGCCTGAACCGATTACGGGGCTACACCTTC. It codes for CASSLNRLRGYTF.

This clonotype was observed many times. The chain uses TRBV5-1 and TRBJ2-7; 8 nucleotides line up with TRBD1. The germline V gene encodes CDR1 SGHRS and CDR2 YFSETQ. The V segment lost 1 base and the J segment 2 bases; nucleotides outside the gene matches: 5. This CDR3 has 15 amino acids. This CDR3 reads CASSLRDRSTYEQYF. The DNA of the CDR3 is TGCGCCAGCAGCTTGAGGGACAGGTCAACCTACGAGCAGTACTTC.

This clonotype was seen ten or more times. The CDR3 coding sequence is TGTGCCAGCTCACCACCGTCCAGGGAGAATGAAGCTTTCTTT. Protein: CASSPPSRENEAFF. The chain employs TRBV18 and TRBJ1-1; D might be TRBD1 (5 bases). The CDR3 loop spans 14 amino acids. Trimming stripped 0 bases from V and 7 bases from J, with 12 bases between. Germline CDR1 is KGHSH and CDR2 is LQKENI.

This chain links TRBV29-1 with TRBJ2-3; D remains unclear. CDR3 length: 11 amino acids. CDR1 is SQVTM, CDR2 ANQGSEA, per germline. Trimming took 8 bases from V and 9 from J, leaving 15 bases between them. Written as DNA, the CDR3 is TGCAGCACGTGGACGCCACGGACGCAGTATTTT. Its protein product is CSTWTPRTQYF.

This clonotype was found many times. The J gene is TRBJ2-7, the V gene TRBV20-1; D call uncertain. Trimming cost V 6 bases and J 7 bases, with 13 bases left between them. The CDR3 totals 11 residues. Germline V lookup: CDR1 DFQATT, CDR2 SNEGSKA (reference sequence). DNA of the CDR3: TGCAGTGCCCTGGACCTCTTGGAGCAGTACTTC. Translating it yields CSALDLLEQYF.